These T cell receptor beta chains were read from a single sample in a study of untreated major depressive disorder. Sequenced by immunoSEQ multiplex PCR; TCRdb stores in-frame clones only, minus some. The data contain about 19,000 clones, about 92% of them singletons. Sequences were obtained from CD4+ T cells from PBMCs. These receptors originate from a woman aged 40 to 49 with major depressive disorder. The conserved cysteine and the conserved F or W are not part of the CDR3 here.

V gene: TRBV19
CDR3 protein: ATEDRGPGYT

V gene: TRBV19
CDR3 protein: ASSIVGRLYGYT

V gene: TRBV30
CDR3 protein: AWSGQFNEKLF

V gene: TRBV7-9
CDR3 protein: ASSSSLASNEQF

V gene: TRBV11-2
CDR3 protein: ASSLRVVGGRTDTQY

V gene: TRBV11-2
CDR3 protein: ASSLGRLNYNEQF

V gene: TRBV7-9
CDR3 protein: ASSRTGGGPYGYT

V gene: TRBV7-3
CDR3 protein: ASSWGGGGGYT

V gene: TRBV6-5
CDR3 protein: ASSYSPAVYGYT

V gene: TRBV14
CDR3 protein: ASSQQSGFDEKLF

V gene: TRBV6-5
CDR3 protein: ASRHVGVVAEAF

V gene: TRBV7-2
CDR3 protein: ASSLSSYEQY

V gene: TRBV2
CDR3 protein: ASTAGTGENQPQH

V gene: TRBV7-2
CDR3 protein: ASSLGTAYGYT

V gene: TRBV5-4
CDR3 protein: ASSFELNTEAF

V gene: TRBV30
CDR3 protein: AWSWGRDYGYT

V gene: TRBV7-2
CDR3 protein: ASSGRVNTEAF

V gene: TRBV12-5
CDR3 protein: ASGLRDSNTGELF

V gene: TRBV29-1
CDR3 protein: SVLDTEAF

V gene: TRBV10-3
CDR3 protein: AISAGVSEAF

V gene: TRBV6-5
CDR3 protein: ASSYLGNLSEQY

V gene: TRBV12-5
CDR3 protein: ASGLGQATNEKLF

V gene: TRBV5-1
CDR3 protein: ASRVQGETGELF

V gene: TRBV27
CDR3 protein: ASSLDYRVLEAF

V gene: TRBV30
CDR3 protein: AWSVLSGGNEKLF

V gene: TRBV25-1
CDR3 protein: ASSGIKNTEAF

V gene: TRBV11-2
CDR3 protein: ASSPRGGGSYNEQF

V gene: TRBV5-6
CDR3 protein: ASSSGTGGYNEQF

V gene: TRBV15
CDR3 protein: ATSRDGSEFYGYT

V gene: TRBV2
CDR3 protein: ASSARGSNAGTEAF

V gene: TRBV19
CDR3 protein: ASSIGTGSYNEQF

V gene: TRBV2
CDR3 protein: ASTPEGVGYT

V gene: TRBV19
CDR3 protein: ASLVEGVGRSGYT

V gene: TRBV7-2
CDR3 protein: ASSTTGQPYNEQF

V gene: TRBV27
CDR3 protein: ASAGRGNTDTQY

V gene: TRBV6-1
CDR3 protein: ASSEGGLAYEQY

V gene: TRBV29-1
CDR3 protein: SVGSYNQPQH

V gene: TRBV11-2
CDR3 protein: ASSFSDTQY

V gene: TRBV29-1
CDR3 protein: SVEDPNTEAF

V gene: TRBV19
CDR3 protein: ASSKTVRNQH

V gene: TRBV5-4
CDR3 protein: ASTQFTGDEQY

V gene: TRBV5-1
CDR3 protein: ASSSGASTDTQY